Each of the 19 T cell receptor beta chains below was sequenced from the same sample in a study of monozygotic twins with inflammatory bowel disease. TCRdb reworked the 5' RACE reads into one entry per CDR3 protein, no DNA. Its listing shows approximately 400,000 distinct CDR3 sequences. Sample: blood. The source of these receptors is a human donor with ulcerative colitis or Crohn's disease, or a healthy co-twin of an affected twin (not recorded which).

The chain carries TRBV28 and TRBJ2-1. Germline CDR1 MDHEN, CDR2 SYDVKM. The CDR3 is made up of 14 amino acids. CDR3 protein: CASSQGDSYNEQFF.

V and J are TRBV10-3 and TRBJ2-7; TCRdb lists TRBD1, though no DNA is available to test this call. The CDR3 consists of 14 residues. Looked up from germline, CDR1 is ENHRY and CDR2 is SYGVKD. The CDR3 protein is CAISPGSGGYEQYF.

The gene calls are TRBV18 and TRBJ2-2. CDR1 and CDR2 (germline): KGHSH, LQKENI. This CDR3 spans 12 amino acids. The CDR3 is CASSPPVGELFF. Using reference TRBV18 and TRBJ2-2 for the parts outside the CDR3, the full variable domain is NAGVMQNPRHLVRRRGQEARLRCSPMKGHSHVYWYRQLPEEGLKFMVYLQKENIIDESGMPKERFSAEFPKEGPSILRIQQVVRGDSAAYFCASSPPVGELFFGEGSRLTVL.

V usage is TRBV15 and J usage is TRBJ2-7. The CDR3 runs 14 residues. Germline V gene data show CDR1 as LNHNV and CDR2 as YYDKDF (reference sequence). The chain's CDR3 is CATRRQALSYEQYF.

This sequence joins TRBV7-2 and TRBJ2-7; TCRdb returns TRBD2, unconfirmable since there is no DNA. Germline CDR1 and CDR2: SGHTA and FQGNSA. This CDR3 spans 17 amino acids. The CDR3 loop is CASSPTVGLAGVLEQYF.

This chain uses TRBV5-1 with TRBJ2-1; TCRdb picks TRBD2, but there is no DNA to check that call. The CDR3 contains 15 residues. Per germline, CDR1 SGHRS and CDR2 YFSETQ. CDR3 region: CASSLLAGGLNEQFF. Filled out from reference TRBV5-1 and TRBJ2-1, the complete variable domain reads KAGVTQTPRYLIKTRGQQVTLSCSPISGHRSVSWYQQTPGQGLQFLFEYFSETQRNKGNFPGRFSGRQFSNSRSEMNVSTLELGDSALYLCASSLLAGGLNEQFFGPGTRLTVL.

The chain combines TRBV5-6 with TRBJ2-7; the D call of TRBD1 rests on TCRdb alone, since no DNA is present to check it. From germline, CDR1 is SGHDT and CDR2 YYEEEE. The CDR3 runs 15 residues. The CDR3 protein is CASSLAGQGYYEQYF.

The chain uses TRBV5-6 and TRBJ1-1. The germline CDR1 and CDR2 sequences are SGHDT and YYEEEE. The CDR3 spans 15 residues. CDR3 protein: CASSLVTVPNTEAFF.

This CDR3 is CASSLRGDRGIAKNIQYF. V is TRBV5-5 and J is TRBJ2-4; TCRdb's assignment of TRBD1 cannot be checked, as there is no DNA. Germline assignment: CDR1 SGHKS and CDR2 YYEKEE (reference sequence). The CDR3 consists of 18 residues.

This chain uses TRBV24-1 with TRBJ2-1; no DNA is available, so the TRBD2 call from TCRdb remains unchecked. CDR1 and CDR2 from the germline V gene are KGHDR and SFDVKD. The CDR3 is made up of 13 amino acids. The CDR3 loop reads CATSGGPYNEQFF.

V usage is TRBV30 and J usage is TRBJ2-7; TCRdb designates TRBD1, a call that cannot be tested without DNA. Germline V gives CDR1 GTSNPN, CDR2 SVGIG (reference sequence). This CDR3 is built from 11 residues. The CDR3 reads CAWIQGYEQYF.

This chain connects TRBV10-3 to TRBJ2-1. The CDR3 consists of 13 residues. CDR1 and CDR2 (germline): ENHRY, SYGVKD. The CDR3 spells CAISESSIHEQFF.

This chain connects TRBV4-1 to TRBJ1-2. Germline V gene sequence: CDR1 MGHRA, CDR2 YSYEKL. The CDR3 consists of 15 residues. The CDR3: CASSQEGSGFGGYTF.

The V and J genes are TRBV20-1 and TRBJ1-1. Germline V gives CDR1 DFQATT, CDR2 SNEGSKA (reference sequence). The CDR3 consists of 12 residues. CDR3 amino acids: CSANRPNTEAFF.

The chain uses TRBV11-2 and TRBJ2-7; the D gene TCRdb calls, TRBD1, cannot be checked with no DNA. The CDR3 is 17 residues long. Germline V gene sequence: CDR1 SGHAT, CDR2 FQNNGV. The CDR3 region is CASSLPSWTGGGYEQYF.

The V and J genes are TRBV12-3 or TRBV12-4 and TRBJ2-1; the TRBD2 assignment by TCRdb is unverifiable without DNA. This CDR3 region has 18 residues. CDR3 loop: CASSFGRSGSTLYNEQFF.

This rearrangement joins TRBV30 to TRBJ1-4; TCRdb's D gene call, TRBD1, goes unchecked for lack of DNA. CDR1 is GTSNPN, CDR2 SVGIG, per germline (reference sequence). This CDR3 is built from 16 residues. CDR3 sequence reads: CAWSRARGRTNEKLFF.

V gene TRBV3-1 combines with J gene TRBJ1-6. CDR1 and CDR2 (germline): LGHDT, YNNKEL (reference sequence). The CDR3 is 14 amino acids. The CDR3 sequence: CVSSPSRGDSPLHF.

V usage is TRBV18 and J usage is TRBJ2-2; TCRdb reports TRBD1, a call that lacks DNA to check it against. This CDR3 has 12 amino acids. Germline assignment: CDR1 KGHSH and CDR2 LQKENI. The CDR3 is CASSTRGTEKFF.